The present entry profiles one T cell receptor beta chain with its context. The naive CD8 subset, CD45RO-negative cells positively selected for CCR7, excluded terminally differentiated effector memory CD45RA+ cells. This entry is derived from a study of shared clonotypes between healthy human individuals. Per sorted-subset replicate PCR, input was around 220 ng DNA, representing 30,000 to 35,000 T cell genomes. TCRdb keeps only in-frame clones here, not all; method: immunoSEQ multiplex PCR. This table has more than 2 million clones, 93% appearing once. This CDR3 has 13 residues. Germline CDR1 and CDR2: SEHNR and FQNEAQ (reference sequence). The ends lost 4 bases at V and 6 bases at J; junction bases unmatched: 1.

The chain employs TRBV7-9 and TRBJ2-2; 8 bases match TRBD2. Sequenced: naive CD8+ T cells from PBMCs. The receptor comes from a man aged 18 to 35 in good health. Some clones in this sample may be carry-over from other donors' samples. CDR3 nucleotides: TGTGCCAGCAGCTCCGGGAGGGCCGGGGAGCTGTTTTTT. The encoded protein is CASSSGRAGELFF.